Sequencing of this T cell receptor (beta chain) was carried out in a study of blood T cell repertoires in COVID-19. Study background: Some COVID-19 samples were acute and others convalescent; all came from the United States, Italy and Spain. The analysed material was cDNA or gDNA that came from T cells, B-cell-depleted T cells, or PBMCs.

In the study's own analysis: Amplifying reference gene primers gave estimates of nucleated cell counts. Measured with immunoSEQ multiplex PCR; TCRdb has only the in-frame clones, and not every one. V, J and clone size were drawn from that table, and D and trimming were deduced from the DNA. This table holds 200,000 to 250,000 clones, more than 70% found once. The CDR3 runs 15 residues. Per germline, CDR1 LNHDA and CDR2 SQIVND (reference sequence). Deletions cut 5 bases from V and 2 bases from J, with 13 bases between. Specimen: peripheral blood. The sequence was collected from a man older than 75 with acute or convalescent COVID-19. The chain combines TRBV19 with TRBJ2-1; maybe TRBD2 (5 bases). CDR3 residues: CASSEGSSPYNEQFF. DNA of the CDR3: TGTGCCAGTAGTGAGGGATCCAGCCCCTACAATGAGCAGTTCTTC.